These T cell receptor beta chains were read from a single sample in a study of identical twins. TCRdb fed the 5' RACE reads into MiXCR, producing one record per CDR3 protein. The sample has hundreds of thousands of distinct CDR3 sequences, 12% seen once; the top ten hold approximately 7.5%. This sample was shared with a second study, whose subject was yellow fever vaccine responses in identical twins.

The sample taken for sequencing was CD8+ T cells sorted from blood. These TCRs come from a woman under 30 in good health. CDR3s include the opening cysteine and the closing phenylalanine or tryptophan. D genes are given only for firm matches. The size of a clone is reported for some rows only, either as once, few or many, or as a class for expanded clones.

v_call	d_call	j_call	clone_size	cdr3_nt	cdr3_aa
TRBV27	.	TRBJ2-1	few	TGTGCCAGCAGTTTAAGGCTTGGCGGCTATGAGCAGTTCTTC	CASSLRLGGYEQFF
TRBV4-1	TRBD2	TRBJ2-1	.	TGCGCCAGCAGCCCCTCCCTAGCGGGAGGGATGGATGAGCAGTTCTTC	CASSPSLAGGMDEQFF
TRBV12-3/TRBV12-4	TRBD1	TRBJ2-5	few	TGTGCCAGCAGTAGTTGGGACAGTACCCAAGAGACCCAGTACTTC	CASSSWDSTQETQYF
TRBV5-6	.	TRBJ1-6	.	TGTGCCAGCAGCGCCTATTGGAATTCACCCCTCCACTTT	CASSAYWNSPLHF
TRBV27	.	TRBJ2-3	few	TGTGCCAGCAGAGGAGGGGGAGATACGCAGTATTTT	CASRGGGDTQYF
TRBV27	TRBD2	TRBJ2-2	.	TGTGCCAGCAGTTTGATTAGCGGGGGGTCCCCCGGGGAGCTGTTTTTT	CASSLISGGSPGELFF
TRBV7-9	.	TRBJ2-7	.	TGTGCCAGCAGCTTGAGTGCCAACGAGCAGTACTTC	CASSLSANEQYF
TRBV24-1	.	TRBJ2-1	many	TGTGCCACCAGTGATTTTTACAATGAGCAGTTCTTC	CATSDFYNEQFF
TRBV29-1	.	TRBJ1-2	few	TGCAGCGTTGTGACGGAACCTCTTAACTATGGCTACACCTTC	CSVVTEPLNYGYTF
TRBV4-2	TRBD2	TRBJ2-7	few	TGTGCCAGCAGCCAAGTGCACGAAGCGGGAGGCACCACCTACGAGCAGTACTTC	CASSQVHEAGGTTYEQYF
TRBV3-1	TRBD1	TRBJ2-2	once	TGTGCCAGCAGCCAAGTGGCCGGGACAGGGGATGCGAACACCGGGGAGCTGTTTTTT	CASSQVAGTGDANTGELFF
TRBV10-2	TRBD2	TRBJ2-5	.	TGCGCCAGCAGTGAGAGGGTAGCGGGGGGGCTGAACCAAGAGACCCAGTACTTC	CASSERVAGGLNQETQYF
TRBV9	.	TRBJ2-6	few	TGTGCCAGCAGCGTAGAGGGGCAGGGGGGAGCCAACGTCCTGACTTTC	CASSVEGQGGANVLTF
TRBV6-4	TRBD1	TRBJ2-3	few	TGTGCCAGCAGTGCAACAGGGGATTTCACAGATACGCAGTATTTT	CASSATGDFTDTQYF
TRBV11-2	.	TRBJ2-7	.	TGTGCCAGCAGCTTAGGAGGTGGAGTGAAGGCCTACGAGCAGTACTTC	CASSLGGGVKAYEQYF
TRBV21-1	.	TRBJ2-1	.	TGTGCCAGCAGCAAATTTGGCCGACAGAGGAATGAGCAGTTCTTC	CASSKFGRQRNEQFF
TRBV5-1	.	TRBJ1-6	many	TGCGCCAGCAGCTTGGTCGGGCATGAAATGGATTCGCCCCTCCACTTT	CASSLVGHEMDSPLHF